The 18 T cell receptor beta chains listed next were all sequenced from one sample in a study of technical replicates of blood from a handful of donors (dated by TCRdb to 2016 to 2017). The library came from the immunoSEQ multiplex PCR assay. The table comes from immuneACCESS by way of TCRdb, which keeps in-frame sequences with V and J called. Part of the clones is missing from these tables; in studies checked, under half for an unresolved V gene and the rest for unknown reasons. Recorded for this sample are approximately 92,000 clones; 95% of them occurred a single time. Jointly, the top ten make up 0.21% of the sample. The sequenced sample was T cells isolated from PBMCs. The receptors shown here come from a human donor in good health.

The genes are TRBV7-9 and TRBJ2-2; 9 bases map to TRBD1. Germline V gene sequence: CDR1 SEHNR, CDR2 FQNEAQ (reference sequence). The CDR3 is made up of 16 amino acids. V lost 4 bases, J lost 0 bases, and 3 bases stayed unmatched. In DNA form, the CDR3 reads TGTGCCAGCAGCTCAACAGGGGGCGCGAACACCGGGGAGCTGTTTTTT. It translates to CASSSTGGANTGELFF.

The V gene is TRBV27, the J gene TRBJ1-2; D call uncertain. Trimming left V 0 bases short and J 4 bases short, with 12 bases between. The CDR3 is 15 amino acids. Germline assignment: CDR1 MNHEY and CDR2 SMNVEV (reference sequence). In DNA, the CDR3 is TGTGCCAGCAGTTTATCGTCCAGGCTTCTCTATGGCTACACCTTC. Translating gives CASSLSSRLLYGYTF.

This rearrangement joins TRBV5-1 to TRBJ2-1; 10 bases match TRBD2. Unmatched junction bases numbered 6, after V lost 1 base and J lost 5 bases. Germline CDR1 reads SGHRS; CDR2 reads YFSETQ. CDR3 length: 16 residues. The CDR3 region has the DNA TGCGCCAGCAGCTTGCTCGCGCTAGCGGGAGACAATGAGCAGTTCTTC. The encoded protein is CASSLLALAGDNEQFF.

The chain combines TRBV2 with TRBJ2-7; D is ambiguous. Per the germline V gene, CDR1 is SNHLY and CDR2 is FYNNEI. This CDR3 spans 11 amino acids. V lost 4 bases and J 3 bases, leaving 4 bases between the germline ends. As DNA, the CDR3 is TGTGCCAGCAGTGCGGGCTACGAGCAGTACTTC. It encodes CASSAGYEQYF.

The gene calls are TRBV19 and TRBJ1-2, with 10 bases aligning to TRBD1. The germline CDR1 and CDR2 sequences are LNHDA and SQIVND (reference sequence). The CDR3 has 19 residues. J gave up 0 bases and V 7 bases, and 17 bases lay outside the gene matches. The CDR3 DNA is TGTGCCAGTAACCCCCGACAGGGGGCAAGGACAGGGGCTAACTATGGCTACACCTTC. This gives the protein CASNPRQGARTGANYGYTF.

The gene calls are TRBV19 and TRBJ2-1, with TRBD1 matching 8 bases. The CDR3 runs to 15 residues. Per germline, CDR1 LNHDA and CDR2 SQIVND (reference sequence). Germline trimming cut 3 bases from V and 0 bases from J; bases unmatched to any gene: 1. The CDR3 loop is CASSIDRGSYNEQFF. CDR3 DNA sequence: TGTGCCAGTAGTATTGACAGGGGCTCCTACAATGAGCAGTTCTTC.

The chain couples TRBV11-3 to TRBJ2-1, with D unclear. This CDR3 region has 15 residues. The ends were cut back, 5 bases at V and 8 bases at J, with 19 bases in the middle. Germline CDR1 and CDR2: SGHNT and YENEEA. DNA for the CDR3: TGTGCCAGCAGCCTACTTCCGGTCGCCGCGGATGAGCAGTTCTTC. As protein: CASSLLPVAADEQFF.

V and J are TRBV21-1 and TRBJ1-5; TRBD1, the D gene given by the table, was not confirmed from the DNA. TRBV21-1 is a listed pseudogene. The CDR3 runs 19 residues. The CDR3 region has the DNA TGTGCCAGCAGCAAAGAGAGGGGGCAGAGCCTTTATAGCAATCAGCCCCAGCATTTT. This codes for CASSKERGQSLYSNQPQHF.

This clone was recorded once. The gene calls are TRBV5-1 and TRBJ2-7, with TRBD1 matching 7 bases. The germline V gene encodes CDR1 SGHRS and CDR2 YFSETQ. The V gene end was trimmed by 0 bases and the J gene end by 7 bases; junction bases not matched to a gene: 4. The CDR3 runs 13 residues. The CDR3 reads CASSLEQGWEQYF. The CDR3 nucleotides read TGCGCCAGCAGCTTGGAACAGGGGTGGGAGCAGTACTTC.

A single count supports this clone. V and J are TRBV30 and TRBJ2-7; 10 nucleotides match TRBD2. Germline loops: CDR1 GTSNPN, CDR2 SVGIG (reference sequence). This CDR3 is 14 amino acids long. V was pared by 1 base and J by 13 bases, with 13 bases of the junction left unmatched. CDR3 sequence: CAWSGTSGPHGGYF. CDR3 DNA: TGTGCCTGGAGTGGGACTAGCGGACCCCACGGGGGATACTTC.

This sequence joins TRBV29-1 and TRBJ1-1; maybe TRBD1 (5 bases). The CDR3 totals 13 residues. Trimming pared 3 bases from V and 1 base from J, leaving 9 bases between. Germline CDR1 is SQVTM and CDR2 is ANQGSEA. The CDR3 loop is CSVEEQENTEAFF. CDR3 DNA: TGCAGCGTTGAGGAACAGGAGAACACTGAAGCTTTCTTT.

The chain links TRBV5-6 to TRBJ2-1, with TRBD1 matching over 10 bases. CDR3 size: 13 residues. Per the germline V gene, CDR1 is SGHDT and CDR2 is YYEEEE. J gave up 9 bases and V 7 bases, and 7 bases lay outside the gene matches. CDR3 amino acids: CASHRQGAGEQFF. The CDR3 nucleotides read TGTGCCAGCCACCGACAGGGGGCAGGTGAGCAGTTCTTC.

J is TRBJ2-1 and V is TRBV10-1, with 9 positions matching TRBD2. This CDR3 spans 18 amino acids. Losses at the gene ends were 4 bases for V and 0 bases for J; bases not matched to a gene: 10. Germline V lookup: CDR1 WNHNN, CDR2 SYGVQD (reference sequence). The DNA of the CDR3 is TGCGCCAGCAGTGCGACTAGCGGACAAAAGGTCTCCTACAATGAGCAGTTCTTC. This gives the protein CASSATSGQKVSYNEQFF.

This sequence joins TRBV7-9 and TRBJ1-2; 9 nucleotides agree with TRBD1. The germline V gene encodes CDR1 SEHNR and CDR2 FQNEAQ (reference sequence). Trimming removed 5 bases from V and 7 bases from J; junction bases left unmatched: 11. CDR3 length equals 15 residues. The CDR3 sequence is CASSPWTGELIGYTF. The CDR3 region has the DNA TGTGCCAGCAGCCCTTGGACAGGGGAACTTATTGGCTACACCTTC.

This rearrangement joins TRBV28 to TRBJ2-2; the D gene is possibly TRBD2 (6 bases). The CDR3 is 17 residues long. V lost 4 bases and J lost 3, with 18 bases in between. Germline CDR1 reads MDHEN; CDR2 reads SYDVKM. The CDR3 protein is CASSWGWEAPDTGELFF. CDR3 nucleotide sequence: TGTGCCAGCAGTTGGGGGTGGGAGGCTCCGGACACCGGGGAGCTGTTTTTT.

The chain links TRBV27 to TRBJ1-1; D uncertain. CDR1 is MNHEY and CDR2 is SMNVEV in the germline V gene (reference sequence). The V end was cut by 2 bases, the J end by 7 bases, with 8 bases between. The CDR3 length is 12 residues. The DNA of the CDR3 is TGTGCCAGCAGTTTACACGGAGTTGAAGCTTTCTTT. Translating it yields CASSLHGVEAFF.

This chain uses TRBV4-1 with TRBJ2-1; possible D gene TRBD1, 6 bases. CDR1 and CDR2 (germline): MGHRA, YSYEKL. The CDR3 sequence is 14 residues long. Deletions cut 1 base from V and 8 bases from J, with 12 bases between. The CDR3 spells CASSQGAGVDEQFF. DNA for the CDR3: TGCGCCAGCAGCCAAGGGGCAGGGGTCGATGAGCAGTTCTTC.

The chain joins TRBV4-1 to TRBJ1-4, with D perhaps matching TRBD1 (6 bases). Trimming removed 2 bases at V and 3 bases at J, with 16 bases between. The CDR3 length is 17 residues. CDR1 and CDR2 from the germline V gene are MGHRA and YSYEKL. CDR3: CASSQLGRGLSNEKLFF. The CDR3 bases are TGCGCCAGCAGCCAACTAGGGCGGGGGCTGTCTAATGAAAAACTGTTTTTT.